This T cell receptor (beta chain) is from a study of T cells in Graves' hyperthyroidism and ophthalmopathy. The overall study: Before treatment of any kind, peripheral blood was taken at initial diagnosis.

The CDR3 regions of TCR beta were amplified from RNA transcripts. During a first-round RT-PCR of the TCR CDR3, the HTBI primer set was used. MiXCR was run by TCRdb on the multiplex PCR reads, yielding one entry per CDR3 protein. The data contain roughly 800,000 distinct CDR3 sequences, about 38% of them seen just once; the ten biggest clones take up 7.5% to 9.5%. Subjects aged 18 to 65 presented with newly diagnosed hyperthyroidism of less than 2 months' duration. For the diagnoses, clinical symptoms, serum thyroxine and TRAb, thyroid ultrasound and orbital computed tomography were used. Overall study results and limits: Also found in blood were most expanded thyroid clonotypes above 0.001.

In its sample, this clonotype was seen many times. Its antigen remains unknown. The CDR3 is made up of 15 amino acids. V lost 5 bases and J lost 5; bases outside the gene matches: 4. Germline V lookup: CDR1 LNHDA, CDR2 SQIVND (reference sequence). The specimen sequenced was blood. This TCR was sampled from a man younger than 35 with Graves' hyperthyroidism. J is TRBJ1-6 and V is TRBV19; 9 bases agree with TRBD1. CDR3 residues: CASSPRTGDNSPLHF. CDR3 in DNA: TGTGCCAGTAGTCCCAGGACAGGGGATAATTCACCCCTCCACTTT.